The rows below give T cell receptor beta chains drawn from one sample of a study of blood T cell repertoires in COVID-19. Clones were read by immunoSEQ multiplex PCR, and TCRdb kept only the in-frame ones, dropping some. The sample gives 350,000 to 450,000 clones, more than 75% of which show up once; about 2.5% is in the top ten. Sequencing used peripheral blood. The receptors originated from a woman in her sixties or seventies with COVID-19, enrolled during active disease. The CDR3 runs from the conserved cysteine through the conserved F or W. Fields, in order: J gene, clone size, D gene, V gene, CDR3 protein, CDR3 DNA. A D gene is named only where the DNA matches it firmly. The size entry is marked missing in some rows and otherwise reads once, few, many or a size class.

TRBJ2-7 NA TRBD2 TRBV11-2 CASSSGLAGGNEQYF TGTGCCAGCAGTTCTGGACTAGCGGGGGGTAACGAGCAGTACTTC
TRBJ2-5 NA TRBD2 TRBV7-3 CASSLGLTSGEQETQYF TGTGCCAGCAGCTTAGGTCTTACTAGCGGGGAACAAGAGACCCAGTACTTC
TRBJ2-5 once NA TRBV29-1 CSCGRETQYF TGCAGCTGCGGGCGGGAGACCCAGTACTTC
TRBJ1-5 NA NA TRBV7-2 CASSLALLNQPQHF TGTGCCAGCAGCTTAGCCCTTCTAAATCAGCCCCAGCATTTT
TRBJ1-2 few NA TRBV2 CASRDSNYGYTF TGTGCCAGCAGGGACTCTAACTATGGCTACACCTTC
TRBJ1-3 few NA TRBV10-3 CAIRRRGKSGNTIYF TGTGCCATCAGGAGGCGAGGGAAGTCTGGAAACACCATATATTTT
TRBJ1-4 NA TRBD1 TRBV5-5 CASSFDRGDEKLFF TGTGCCAGCAGCTTCGACAGGGGGGATGAAAAACTGTTTTTT
TRBJ2-7 NA TRBD1 TRBV15 CATSSSRGRLEQYF TGTGCCACCAGCAGTTCCAGGGGGCGCCTCGAGCAGTACTTC
TRBJ2-5 NA TRBD2 TRBV18 CASSPRREPRETQYF TGTGCCAGCTCACCAAGGCGGGAGCCAAGAGAGACCCAGTACTTC
TRBJ1-2 NA NA TRBV27 CASSLYGGNGYTF TGTGCCAGCAGTTTATACGGGGGGAATGGCTACACCTTC
TRBJ2-3 NA TRBD2 TRBV5-4 CASSLVGLAGFTDTQYF TGTGCCAGCAGCTTGGTGGGACTAGCGGGGTTTACAGATACGCAGTATTTT
TRBJ1-1 NA NA TRBV2 CASSFRSEAFF TGTGCCAGCTCATTCCGGAGTGAAGCTTTCTTT
TRBJ2-7 NA NA TRBV27 CASSLYGARFDEQYF TGTGCCAGCAGTTTATATGGGGCGAGGTTCGACGAGCAGTACTTC
TRBJ1-2 NA NA TRBV15 CATSRGYTYGYTF TGTGCCACCAGCAGAGGTTACACCTATGGCTACACCTTC
TRBJ2-5 once TRBD2 TRBV11-3 CASSQGLAGVGETQYF TGTGCCAGCAGCCAGGGACTAGCGGGGGTAGGAGAGACCCAGTACTTC
TRBJ1-2 NA NA TRBV6-5 CACRGAGNYGYTF TGTGCCTGCAGAGGAGCGGGGAACTATGGCTACACCTTC
TRBJ2-2 once TRBD1 TRBV6-5 CASLRTGAGRELFF TGTGCCAGCTTAAGGACAGGGGCAGGTCGGGAGCTGTTTTTT
TRBJ1-2 NA NA TRBV7-9 CASSNPQGGKGYTF TGTGCCAGCAGCAACCCTCAGGGTGGAAAAGGCTACACCTTC
TRBJ2-7 NA TRBD2 TRBV6-5 CASSYLLAGVGEQYF TGTGCCAGCAGTTACCTTTTAGCGGGGGTAGGTGAGCAGTACTTC
TRBJ2-3 NA TRBD2 TRBV5-1 CASSLRTSGLRDTQYF TGCGCCAGCAGCTTGAGGACTAGCGGCCTTCGGGATACGCAGTATTTT
TRBJ1-1 NA TRBD1 TRBV11-2 CASSLTGATEAFF TGTGCCAGCAGCCTCACAGGGGCCACTGAAGCTTTCTTT
TRBJ1-2 NA NA TRBV19 CASSIPGGRSGYTF TGTGCCAGTAGTATCCCCGGGGGGCGGAGTGGCTACACCTTC
TRBJ2-7 NA TRBD2 TRBV5-6 CASSLEAFSGDEQYF TGTGCCAGCAGCCTCGAGGCCTTTAGCGGGGACGAGCAGTACTTC
TRBJ2-7 NA TRBD1 TRBV5-4 CASSSQRGRGLEQYF TGTGCCAGCAGCTCCCAGAGGGGAAGGGGGCTCGAGCAGTACTTC
TRBJ1-1 once NA TRBV19 CASTPRGGGMNTEAFF TGTGCCAGTACCCCTAGGGGGGGAGGGATGAACACTGAAGCTTTCTTT
TRBJ1-6 many TRBD1 TRBV4-1 CASSHKGVRDRGNLDSPLHF TGCGCCAGCAGCCACAAAGGGGTCCGGGACAGGGGGAACCTTGATTCACCCCTCCACTTT
TRBJ1-3 NA NA TRBV7-7 CASSFRATPGNTIYF TGTGCTAGCAGCTTCAGGGCTACTCCTGGAAACACCATATATTTT
TRBJ2-7 NA NA TRBV9 CASSVDGVGYEQYF TGTGCCAGCAGCGTAGACGGGGTTGGTTACGAGCAGTACTTC
TRBJ1-1 NA NA TRBV6-5 CASRLSTEAFF TGTGCCAGCAGATTATCCACTGAAGCTTTCTTT
TRBJ2-7 NA TRBD2 TRBV6-5 CASSRAGVPYEQYF TGTGCCAGCAGTAGAGCGGGGGTACCCTACGAGCAGTACTTC
TRBJ1-5 NA TRBD1 TRBV15 CATSRVGTGDQPQHF TGTGCCACCAGCAGAGTCGGGACAGGGGACCAGCCCCAGCATTTT
TRBJ1-2 NA TRBD1 TRBV5-1 CASSLGTGGSYGYTF TGCGCCAGCAGCTTGGGGACAGGGGGTAGCTATGGCTACACCTTC
TRBJ2-2 NA NA TRBV24-1 CATSPRMGLTNTGELFF TGTGCCACCTCACCAAGGATGGGCCTAACGAACACCGGGGAGCTGTTTTTT
TRBJ1-6 NA TRBD1 TRBV3-1/TRBV3-2 CASSHDRGYSSPLHF TGTGCCAGCAGCCATGACAGGGGATACTCTTCACCCCTCCACTTT
TRBJ1-2 NA NA TRBV19 CASSATGLYGYTF TGTGCCAGTAGTGCCACAGGGCTCTATGGCTACACCTTC